Following are 16 T cell receptor beta chains from one sample sequenced in a study of response to subunit inactivated influenza vaccine. TCRdb re-called the RT-PCR reads with MiXCR, one entry per CDR3 protein. Here the sample spans around 650,000 distinct CDR3 sequences, around 16% being singletons. Material: PBMCs from blood, obtained roughly 13 days after vaccination. These TCRs come from a man in his fifties or sixties who received an inactivated influenza vaccine.

The chain has TRBV12-3 or TRBV12-4 and TRBJ2-1; D perhaps matches TRBD1 (6 bases). The V and J ends lost 7 bases and 4 bases respectively, with 14 bases between them. This CDR3 region has 14 residues. The CDR3 loop reads CASTKFGQYNEQFF. CDR3 nucleotides: TGTGCCAGCACCAAATTCGGACAGTACAATGAGCAGTTCTTC.

This sequence joins TRBV5-5 and TRBJ2-3; 9 nucleotides match TRBD2. Germline V gives CDR1 SGHKS, CDR2 YYEKEE (reference sequence). With V trimmed by 4 bases and J by 6 bases, 12 bases remained unmatched. This CDR3 is 16 amino acids long. CDR3: CASSPTSAGGPDTQYF. CDR3 bases: TGTGCCAGCAGCCCGACCTCCGCGGGGGGGCCGGATACGCAGTATTTT.

There are many counts of this clonotype. The chain combines TRBV20-1 with TRBJ2-1; 9 bases align to TRBD2. This CDR3 is built from 17 residues. With 1 base clipped from V and 0 bases from J, the junction kept 7 bases outside the gene matches. Germline values: CDR1 DFQATT, CDR2 SNEGSKA (reference sequence). The CDR3 DNA follows: TGCAGTGCTAGAGGGTTGTTAGCGGGGGCCTCCTACAATGAGCAGTTCTTC. Residues: CSARGLLAGASYNEQFF.

This clonotype was detected a few times. This chain links TRBV2 with TRBJ1-1, with D unclear. There are 17 residues in the CDR3. In germline, CDR1 is SNHLY, CDR2 FYNNEI. Trimming took 2 bases from V and 1 from J, leaving 17 bases between them. This CDR3 is CASSELRVISGNTEAFF. The DNA of the CDR3 is TGTGCCAGCAGTGAATTAAGAGTTATTTCGGGGAACACTGAAGCTTTCTTT. The whole variable domain, filled in from reference TRBV2 and TRBJ1-1, reads EPEVTQTPSHQVTQMGQEVILRCVPISNHLYFYWYRQILGQKVEFLVSFYNNEISEKSEIFDDQFSVERPDGSNFTLKIRSTKLEDSAMYFCASSELRVISGNTEAFFGQGTRLTVV.

The genes are TRBV23-1 and TRBJ1-5, with TRBD1 identical over 9 bases. TRBV23-1 is placed among ORFs of uncertain function. This CDR3 is 18 amino acids long. V dropped 4 bases and J dropped 7; count of bases not matched to a gene: 17. The CDR3 region has the DNA TGCGCCAGCAGTCCTCCAGAGGACAGGGGCGGCCCGGGACAGCCCCAGCATTTT. Translation gives CASSPPEDRGGPGQPQHF.

A few counts support this clonotype. The genes are TRBV11-2 and TRBJ1-6; a possible D gene is TRBD1 (6 bases). The CDR3 is 14 amino acids. The germline V gene has CDR1 SGHAT and CDR2 FQNNGV. The V end lost 6 bases, the J end lost 5 bases, and 11 bases lay between the germline ends. CDR3 nucleotides: TGTGCCAGCAGTTGGGGGCTTGATAATTCACCCCTCCACTTT. Translated: CASSWGLDNSPLHF.

Ten or more counts support this clonotype. The chain carries TRBV6-2 or TRBV6-3 and TRBJ2-3, with D unresolved. The CDR3 spans 14 residues. V lost 7 bases to trimming and J lost 4 bases, with 15 bases between them. Per the germline V gene, CDR1 is MNHEY and CDR2 is SVGEGT. CDR3 coding DNA: TGTGCCAGCACCCTAACGGACGTCCCAGATACGCAGTATTTT. It is translated as CASTLTDVPDTQYF.

This clonotype has only a few counts. V is TRBV27 and J is TRBJ2-7; 13 bases align to TRBD2. J was trimmed by 5 bases and V by 4 bases; bases with no gene match: 8. This CDR3 has 16 residues. Per germline, CDR1 MNHEY and CDR2 SMNVEV (reference sequence). CDR3 in DNA: TGTGCCAGCAGTTCCACAGGACTAGCGGGAGTCGACGAGCAGTACTTC. Translated: CASSSTGLAGVDEQYF.

The chain has TRBV29-1 and TRBJ1-1; 7 bases are a match to TRBD1. V shed 6 bases and J 2 bases; nucleotides not matched to a gene: 6. In germline, CDR1 is SQVTM, CDR2 ANQGSEA. The CDR3 has 13 residues. The CDR3 DNA follows: TGCAGCGTAGCAGGGGGGGAAAACACTGAAGCTTTCTTT. Translated: CSVAGGENTEAFF. Variable domain in full (rest from reference TRBV29-1 and TRBJ1-1): SAVISQKPSRDICQRGTSLTIQCQVDSQVTMMFWYRQQPGQSLTLIATANQGSEATYESGFVIDKFPISRPNLTFSTLTVSNMSPEDSSIYLCSVAGGENTEAFFGQGTRLTVV.

This clonotype was seen once. This chain connects TRBV7-2 to TRBJ2-5, with D possibly being TRBD1 (5 bases). The germline CDR1 and CDR2 sequences are SGHTA and FQGNSA. This CDR3 has 13 residues. The V end was cut by 5 bases, the J end by 5 bases, with 12 bases between. The CDR3 loop reads CASSTKGLETQYF. CDR3 bases: TGTGCCAGCAGCACCAAGGGGCTGGAGACCCAGTACTTC.

This clonotype appeared many times. The rearrangement uses TRBV12-3 or TRBV12-4 and TRBJ1-5, with D possibly matching TRBD1 (6 bases). V shed 6 bases and J shed 1 base, with 13 bases lying between them. CDR3 length: 15 amino acids. Here the CDR3 reads CASRKQGASNQPQHF. As DNA, the CDR3 is TGTGCCAGCAGGAAACAGGGTGCAAGCAATCAGCCCCAGCATTTT.

This clonotype was picked up a small number of times. The rearrangement joins TRBV9 to TRBJ2-4, with 7 bases that match TRBD2. Germline CDR1 is SGDLS and CDR2 is YYNGEE. The J segment lost 7 bases and the V segment lost 0 bases, leaving 4 bases of the junction unmatched. The CDR3 has 14 residues. This CDR3 is CASSVEVGGNIQYF. In nucleotides, the CDR3 is TGTGCCAGCAGCGTAGAGGTCGGGGGGAACATTCAGTACTTC.

V and J are TRBV12-3 or TRBV12-4 and TRBJ2-6, with 8 bases that match TRBD1. CDR3 length: 15 amino acids. The J segment lost 2 bases and the V segment lost 5 bases, leaving 2 bases of the junction unmatched. The CDR3 DNA follows: TGTGCCAGCAGTAAGACAGGGGCTGGGGCCAACGTCCTGACTTTC. Its translation: CASSKTGAGANVLTF.

A few counts support this clonotype. The CDR3 DNA follows: TGTGCCAGCAGCTTAGCAATACGGGGGGTTAGCGGTGGCTACACCTTC. It specifies CASSLAIRGVSGGYTF. The chain has TRBV7-2 and TRBJ1-2; maybe TRBD1 (5 bases). This CDR3 has 16 residues. Trimming removed 0 bases from V and 7 bases from J, with 18 bases in between. Germline values: CDR1 SGHTA, CDR2 FQGNSA.

The chain uses TRBV7-2 and TRBJ2-5, with TRBD2 matching over 9 bases. This CDR3 contains 15 residues. The germline V gene encodes CDR1 SGHTA and CDR2 FQGNSA. Trimming took 7 bases from V and 5 from J; bases not matched to a gene: 11. The CDR3 protein is CASTVGGTSMETQYF. CDR3 DNA sequence: TGTGCCAGCACCGTTGGCGGGACTAGCATGGAGACCCAGTACTTC.

The gene calls are TRBV20-1 and TRBJ2-1; D gene uncertain. V was clipped by 6 bases and J by 2 bases, with 5 bases between them. The germline CDR1 and CDR2 sequences are DFQATT and SNEGSKA (reference sequence). The CDR3 spans 11 residues. CDR3 amino acids: CSARTYNEQFF. As DNA, the CDR3 is TGCAGTGCCAGAACCTACAATGAGCAGTTCTTC.